Sequencing of this T cell receptor (beta chain) was carried out in a study of blood T cell repertoires in COVID-19. Study information: The analysed material was cDNA or gDNA that came from T cells, B-cell-depleted T cells, or PBMCs.

Method: immunoSEQ multiplex PCR; TCRdb's copy keeps in-frame clones and lacks some. The repertoire holds 410,000 or so clones, 70% to 90% seen once, with over 1.1% in the top ten. Per the germline V gene, CDR1 is SGHRS and CDR2 is YFSETQ. The CDR3 covers 15 residues. J was trimmed by 10 bases and V by 3 bases; bases with no gene match: 7. Sequencing used peripheral blood. This TCR was sampled from a woman in her thirties with active or convalescent COVID-19. The chain is built from TRBV5-1 and TRBJ1-6, with 10 bases that match TRBD1. The CDR3 region is CASSSDRGLGSPLHF. As DNA, the CDR3 is TGCGCCAGCAGCTCCGACAGGGGGCTTGGGTCACCCCTCCACTTT.